The clone carrying this T cell receptor beta chain has ten or more counts. TCRdb reanalysed the PCR reads using MiXCR and keeps one entry per CDR3 protein. The sample consists of 40,000 to 65,000 distinct CDR3 sequences, just over 35% of them appearing once. The data originate from a study of molecular identifiers for immune sequencing clone quantification. The CDR3 is made up of 14 amino acids. The junction had 7 bases not matched to a gene; V was cut back by 5 bases and J by 4 bases. Germline V lookup: CDR1 SEHNR, CDR2 FQNEAQ (reference sequence). Sequencing used naive CD8+ T cells from blood, with Jurkat cell RNA spiked in. Subset here: FACS-sorted CD8+CD4-CCR7+CD45RA+ naive T cells. The chain couples TRBV7-9 to TRBJ2-5; TRBD1 matches at 7 bases. The sequence came from a human donor in good health. Some libraries in this study had Jurkat cell RNA spiked in. For the CDR3, the DNA is TGTGCCAGCAGCGTTTACAGGGGTCGAGAGACCCAGTACTTC. It specifies CASSVYRGRETQYF.